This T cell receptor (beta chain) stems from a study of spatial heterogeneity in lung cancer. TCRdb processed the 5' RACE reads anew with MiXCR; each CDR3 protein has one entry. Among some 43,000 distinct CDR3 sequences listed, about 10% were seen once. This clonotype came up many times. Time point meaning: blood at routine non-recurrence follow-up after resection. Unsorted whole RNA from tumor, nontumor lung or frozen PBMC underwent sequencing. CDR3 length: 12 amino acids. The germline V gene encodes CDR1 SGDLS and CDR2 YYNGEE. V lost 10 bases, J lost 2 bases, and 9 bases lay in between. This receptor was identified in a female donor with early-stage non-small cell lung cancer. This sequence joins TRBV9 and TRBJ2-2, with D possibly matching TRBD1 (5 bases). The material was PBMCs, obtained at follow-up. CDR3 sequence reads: CAGQGNTGELFF. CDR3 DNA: TGTGCCGGGCAGGGTAACACCGGGGAGCTGTTTTTT.